This TCR beta chain was captured by sequencing in a study of blood T cells in healthy people across ages. The length of the CDR3 is 16 residues. Trimming removed 6 bases from V and 7 bases from J; junction bases left unmatched: 13. CDR1 is MDHEN, CDR2 SYDVKM, per germline. The second PCR ran roughly 6 to 11 cycles with a sample-barcoded 5' primer and J-beta primers. TCRdb redid the calling of the 5' RACE reads with MiXCR, one entry per CDR3 protein. The table includes fewer than 800,000 distinct CDR3 sequences, approximately 25% detected once. These records were also assigned to another study, of T cells of mothers and their children. In that study: Related mother-child pairs showed slightly, non-significantly higher overlap than unrelated pairs.

The sequence came from a boy younger than 18 in good health. The sample taken for sequencing was blood. The chain has TRBV28 and TRBJ2-1, with TRBD1 identical over 9 bases. CDR3 residues: CASSGARDRDGNEQFF. In DNA form, the CDR3 reads TGTGCCAGCAGCGGGGCCCGGGACAGGGACGGGAATGAGCAGTTCTTC.